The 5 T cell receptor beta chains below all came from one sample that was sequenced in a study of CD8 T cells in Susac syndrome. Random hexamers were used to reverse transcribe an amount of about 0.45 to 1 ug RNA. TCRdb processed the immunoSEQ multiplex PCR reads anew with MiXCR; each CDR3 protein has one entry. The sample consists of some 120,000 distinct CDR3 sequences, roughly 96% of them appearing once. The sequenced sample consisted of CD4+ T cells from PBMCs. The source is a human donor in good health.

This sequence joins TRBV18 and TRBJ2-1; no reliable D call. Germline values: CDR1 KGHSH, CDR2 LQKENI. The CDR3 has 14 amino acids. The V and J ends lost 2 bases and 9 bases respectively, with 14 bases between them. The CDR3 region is CASSPIDGIGEQFF. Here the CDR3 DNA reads TGTGCCAGCTCACCAATAGACGGCATTGGTGAGCAGTTCTTC.

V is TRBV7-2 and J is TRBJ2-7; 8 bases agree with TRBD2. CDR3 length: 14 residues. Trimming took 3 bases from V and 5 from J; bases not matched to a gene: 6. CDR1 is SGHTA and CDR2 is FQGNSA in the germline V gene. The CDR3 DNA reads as TGTGCCAGCAGCTTCAGCGGGAGAAACAACGAGCAGTACTTC. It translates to CASSFSGRNNEQYF.

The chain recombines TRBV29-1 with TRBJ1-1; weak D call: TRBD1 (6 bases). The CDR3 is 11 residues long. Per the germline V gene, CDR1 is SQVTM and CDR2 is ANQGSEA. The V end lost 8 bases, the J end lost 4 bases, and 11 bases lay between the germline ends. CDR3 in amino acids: CSFRGPTEAFF. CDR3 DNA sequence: TGCAGCTTCCGGGGGCCCACTGAAGCTTTCTTT.

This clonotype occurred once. The CDR3 region has the DNA TGTGCCAGCAGTCGACTAGCGGGACAAGAGCAGTACTTC. Its protein product is CASSRLAGQEQYF. V and J are TRBV3-1 and TRBJ2-7; 11 bases align to TRBD2. This CDR3 is built from 13 residues. Germline CDR1 reads LGHDT; CDR2 reads YNNKEL (reference sequence). The ends lost 6 bases at V and 7 bases at J; junction bases unmatched: 5.

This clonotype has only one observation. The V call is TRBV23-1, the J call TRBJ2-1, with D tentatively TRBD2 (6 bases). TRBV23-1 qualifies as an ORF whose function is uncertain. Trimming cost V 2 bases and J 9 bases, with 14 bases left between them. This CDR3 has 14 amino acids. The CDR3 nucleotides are TGCGCCAGCAGTCAACTCCCAGCGACTAGTGAGCAGTTCTTC. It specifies CASSQLPATSEQFF.